The T cell receptor (beta chain) described here comes from a study of shared clonotypes between healthy human individuals. Broader study findings: Between four donors, naive CD4 clonotypes were shared at a level of about 5%.

Some clones are missing from TCRdb's copy, which holds only in-frame ones; the method was immunoSEQ multiplex PCR. The sample holds approximately 2,200,000 clones, just over 90% seen once. It was CD45RO-negative cells, positively selected for CCR7, that made up naive CD8 cells, with terminally differentiated effector memory CD45RA+ cells excluded. Trimming removed 5 bases from V and 8 bases from J; junction bases left unmatched: 8. The germline gives CDR1 SGHRS, CDR2 YFSETQ. The length of the CDR3 is 13 residues. Comments on this clone: The antigen is undetermined.

This receptor was obtained from a young man in good health. Some clones in this sample may be carry-over from other donors' samples. The chain employs TRBV5-1 and TRBJ1-2, with 8 bases fitting TRBD1. Sequencing input: naive CD8+ T cells from PBMCs. The CDR3 bases are TGCGCCAGCAGTGAAGACAGGGGCCTCGGCTACACCTTC. Amino acid sequence: CASSEDRGLGYTF.